These 32 T cell receptor beta chains were sequenced from one sample in a study of somatic mutations in cytotoxic T cells in rheumatoid arthritis. Produced via immunoSEQ multiplex PCR; TCRdb's table is partial and in-frame only. The sample comprises some 18,000 clones, approximately 69% of which are singletons, and approximately 5.3% rests with the top ten. Material: CD8+ T cells sorted from blood. These receptors all stem from a man aged 55-75 years in good health.

The chain employs TRBV27 and TRBJ1-5; a weak D match, TRBD1 (5 bases). Germline CDR1 MNHEY, CDR2 SMNVEV (reference sequence). V dropped 0 bases and J dropped 0 bases, with 9 bases sitting between them. The CDR3 consists of 16 residues. The CDR3 DNA is TGTGCCAGCAGTTTATCGGCAGGGTATAGCAATCAGCCCCAGCATTTT. It encodes CASSLSAGYSNQPQHF.

This clone showed up just once. The chain joins TRBV4-2 to TRBJ1-3; TRBD1 aligns across 7 bases. Looked up from germline, CDR1 is LGHNA and CDR2 is YNFKEQ. The junction had 4 bases not matched to a gene; V was cut back by 5 bases and J by 0 bases. CDR3 length: 15 residues. The CDR3 DNA follows: TGTGCCAGCAGCAACGGACAGGTCTCTGGAAACACCATATATTTT. Protein: CASSNGQVSGNTIYF.

The V gene is TRBV2, the J gene TRBJ2-7, with D hard to call. The CDR3 is made up of 14 amino acids. CDR1 is SNHLY and CDR2 is FYNNEI in the germline V gene. Trimming removed 6 bases from V and 2 bases from J, with 14 bases in between. CDR3 amino acids: CASRLRLAPYEQYF. CDR3 in DNA: TGTGCCAGCAGGCTCCGACTGGCCCCCTACGAGCAGTACTTC.

Remarks on this clone: One junction end disagrees with the germline gene, perhaps due to a read error. CDR3 sequence (DNA): TGTGCCAGCAGCTTCAGGACTAGCGGGATATACAATAAGCAGTTCTTC. It encodes CASSFRTSGIYNKQFF. The chain joins TRBV7-9 to TRBJ2-1; TRBD2 matches at 12 bases. Germline values: CDR1 SEHNR, CDR2 FQNEAQ (reference sequence). This CDR3 spans 16 amino acids.

The chain couples TRBV15 to TRBJ1-2; 11 bases line up with TRBD1. Germline V CDR1 and CDR2: LNHNV, YYDKDF (reference sequence). The ends lost 5 bases at V and 8 bases at J; junction bases unmatched: 7. CDR3 length: 14 residues. The CDR3 reads CATSADRGPRGYTF. CDR3 nucleotides: TGTGCCACCAGCGCGGACAGGGGGCCGCGGGGCTACACCTTC.

The chain carries TRBV6-5 and TRBJ2-2; no definite D call. CDR1 is MNHEY, CDR2 SVGAGI, per germline. Trimming left V 6 bases short and J 6 bases short, with 14 bases between. The CDR3 is 14 amino acids. The CDR3 is CASSRKGGAGELFF. CDR3 in DNA: TGTGCCAGCAGCCGGAAAGGCGGTGCCGGGGAGCTGTTTTTT.

This chain joins TRBV4-1 and TRBJ1-1; 8 bases map to TRBD1. Germline values: CDR1 MGHRA, CDR2 YSYEKL. The ends lost 3 bases at V and 7 bases at J; junction bases unmatched: 1. The CDR3 has 12 amino acids. CDR3: CASSHTGGEAFF. The CDR3 coding sequence is TGCGCCAGCAGCCATACAGGGGGTGAAGCTTTCTTT.

The V and J genes are TRBV4-1 and TRBJ2-7; D possibly corresponds to TRBD1 (7 bases). Germline assignment: CDR1 MGHRA and CDR2 YSYEKL. The CDR3 spans 13 residues. V was shortened by 3 bases and J by 7 bases, with 13 bases between the two germline ends. CDR3 amino acids: CASSHPRGAEQYF. As DNA, the CDR3 is TGCGCCAGCAGCCATCCCAGGGGGGCGGAGCAGTACTTC.

The rearrangement links TRBV19 to TRBJ2-7; 12 positions match TRBD2. V trimming: 6 bases; J trimming: 2 bases; junction bases outside the gene matches: 5. Germline CDR1 LNHDA, CDR2 SQIVND (reference sequence). The CDR3 runs 15 residues. The CDR3 DNA reads as TGTGCCAGTAGCCTCGCTAGCGGGAGGGCCTACGAGCAGTACTTC. It yields the protein CASSLASGRAYEQYF.

This clone was counted between two and nine times. The V gene is TRBV28, the J gene TRBJ2-7; D might be TRBD1 (6 bases). The CDR3 is 14 amino acids. The V gene lost 6 bases and the J gene lost 0 bases, with 12 bases spanning the gap. CDR1 is MDHEN and CDR2 is SYDVKM in the germline V gene. The chain's CDR3 is CASSLPDSSYEQYF. The CDR3 coding sequence is TGTGCCAGCAGCCTACCGGACAGCTCCTACGAGCAGTACTTC. The variable domain in full, with the rest retrieved from reference TRBV28 and TRBJ2-7, is DVKVTQSSRYLVKRTGEKVFLECVQDMDHENMFWYRQDPGLGLRLIYFSYDVKMKEKGDIPEGYSVSREKKERFSLILESASTNQTSMYLCASSLPDSSYEQYFGPGTRLTVT.

For the CDR3, the DNA is TGTGCCAGCAGTTTATGGGCGAGGGAGGAAGCTTTCTTT. Encoded protein: CASSLWAREEAFF. This chain links TRBV27 with TRBJ1-1; unclear D gene. The CDR3 has 13 residues. V was pared by 1 base and J by 8 bases, with 11 bases between. The V gene's germline CDR1 is MNHEY and CDR2 SMNVEV (reference sequence).

The CDR3 loop reads CASSLSGGHEQFF. The CDR3 nucleotides are TGTGCCAGCAGCTTATCGGGGGGCCATGAGCAGTTCTTC. The V call is TRBV7-3, the J call TRBJ2-1, with a weak D call TRBD2 (7 bases). V lost 2 bases and J 8 bases, leaving 10 bases between the germline ends. This CDR3 contains 13 residues. The germline CDR1 and CDR2 sequences are SGHTA and FQGTGA.

This chain uses TRBV29-1 with TRBJ2-3, with D maybe TRBD2 (5 bases). Germline V lookup: CDR1 SQVTM, CDR2 ANQGSEA. Deletions cut 7 bases from V and 2 bases from J, with 16 bases between. The CDR3 is made up of 14 amino acids. This CDR3 reads CSATRLAYTDTQYF. CDR3 DNA: TGCAGCGCCACCAGGCTAGCTTACACAGATACGCAGTATTTT.

DNA of the CDR3: TGTGCCAGCAGCGGGACAGTTGACAATCAGCCCCAGCATTTT. Translation gives CASSGTVDNQPQHF. J is TRBJ1-5 and V is TRBV7-9; 7 bases map to TRBD1. The ends lost 5 bases at V and 3 bases at J; junction bases unmatched: 4. Germline V gene sequence: CDR1 SEHNR, CDR2 FQNEAQ (reference sequence). The CDR3 is 14 amino acids.

J is TRBJ1-5 and V is TRBV7-8; 7 bases align to TRBD1. V dropped 1 base and J dropped 1; count of bases not matched to a gene: 1. Germline V gives CDR1 SGHVS, CDR2 FQNEAQ. The CDR3 runs 15 residues. In DNA form, the CDR3 reads TGTGCCAGCAGCTTAGGGACAGGAAGCAATCAGCCCCAGCATTTT. Its translation: CASSLGTGSNQPQHF.

The chain is built from TRBV7-9 and TRBJ2-3, with D maybe TRBD1 (6 bases). The CDR3 covers 14 residues. V lost 7 bases and J 4 bases, leaving 15 bases between the germline ends. CDR1 SEHNR and CDR2 FQNEAQ come from the germline V gene (reference sequence). The chain's CDR3 is CASTTQQGPDTQYF. In DNA, the CDR3 is TGTGCCAGCACCACTCAACAGGGCCCAGATACGCAGTATTTT.

This clone was seen only a few times. The chain couples TRBV6-5 to TRBJ2-1, with a tentative D call TRBD2 (5 bases). The CDR3 is made up of 16 amino acids. V gave up 0 bases and J gave up 10 bases, with 19 bases separating them. CDR1 MNHEY and CDR2 SVGAGI come from the germline V gene. CDR3 DNA sequence: TGTGCCAGCAGTTACTCATTCGGGGATCTTTTCCAGGAGCAGTTCTTC. It is translated as CASSYSFGDLFQEQFF.

This sequence joins TRBV13 and TRBJ2-1, with D possibly being TRBD2 (7 bases). This CDR3 has 15 amino acids. CDR1 is PRHDT and CDR2 is FYEKMQ in the germline V gene (reference sequence). Trimming shortened V by 0 bases and J by 9 bases, and 15 bases separated the two germline ends. The CDR3 protein is CASSLGRGAPFEQFF. The CDR3, as DNA: TGTGCCAGCAGCTTAGGTCGGGGGGCCCCTTTTGAGCAGTTCTTC.

The chain employs TRBV5-4 and TRBJ1-2; TRBD1 matches 8 bases. The germline CDR1 and CDR2 sequences are SGHNT and YYREEE (reference sequence). The CDR3 consists of 16 residues. V trimming: 1 base; J trimming: 5 bases; junction bases outside the gene matches: 10. The CDR3 sequence: CASSLYPMRQGYGYTF. The CDR3 bases are TGTGCCAGCAGCTTGTACCCGATGCGACAGGGGTATGGCTACACCTTC. The full variable domain, its missing parts supplied by reference TRBV5-4 and TRBJ1-2, is ETGVTQSPTHLIKTRGQQVTLRCSSQSGHNTVSWYQQALGQGPQFIFQYYREEENGRGNFPPRFSGLQFPNYSSELNVNALELDDSALYLCASSLYPMRQGYGYTFGSGTRLTVV.

The chain has TRBV7-3 and TRBJ2-1; possible D gene TRBD2, 6 bases. CDR1 is SGHTA, CDR2 FQGTGA, per germline. V lost 5 bases and J 4 bases, leaving 15 bases between the germline ends. The CDR3 totals 15 residues. CDR3 amino acids: CASSVRDSKYNEQFF. Here the CDR3 DNA reads TGTGCCAGCAGCGTCCGGGACTCGAAATACAATGAGCAGTTCTTC.

The chain joins TRBV10-3 to TRBJ2-6; 9 bases map to TRBD1. This CDR3 comprises 15 residues. CDR1 is ENHRY and CDR2 is SYGVKD in the germline V gene. Trimming cost V 6 bases and J 1 base; bases outside gene matches: 1. The CDR3 DNA is TGTGCCATCAGCGACAGGGGGTCTGGGGCCAACGTCCTGACTTTC. It specifies CAISDRGSGANVLTF.

The rearrangement links TRBV5-6 to TRBJ2-1; D unresolved. Germline lookup yields CDR1 SGHDT and CDR2 YYEEEE. The CDR3 length is 13 residues. Trimming cost V 2 bases and J 4 bases, with 7 bases left between them. The CDR3 DNA reads TGTGCCAGCAGCTTACGAGTTTACAATGAGCAGTTCTTC. Residues: CASSLRVYNEQFF. The whole variable domain, remainder taken from reference TRBV5-6 and TRBJ2-1, is DAGVTQSPTHLIKTRGQQVTLRCSPKSGHDTVSWYQQALGQGPQFIFQYYEEEERQRGNFPDRFSGHQFPNYSSELNVNALLLGDSALYLCASSLRVYNEQFFGPGTRLTVL.

This clone was observed a handful of times. V is TRBV4-3 and J is TRBJ2-1; 14 bases line up with TRBD2. The CDR3 contains 17 residues. Germline V gene data show CDR1 as LGHNA and CDR2 as YSLEER. The V gene end was trimmed by 0 bases and the J gene end by 7 bases; junction bases not matched to a gene: 5. The CDR3 loop is CASSQDLRTSGRNEQFF. In DNA form, the CDR3 reads TGCGCCAGCAGCCAAGATCTACGGACTAGCGGGAGGAATGAGCAGTTCTTC.

A single count supports this clone. This chain joins TRBV6-5 and TRBJ2-7; tentatively, D is TRBD1 (5 bases). Between the trimmed V and J ends, which lost 5 bases and 2 bases, there was a span of 13 bases. The germline V gene has CDR1 MNHEY and CDR2 SVGAGI. CDR3 length: 14 residues. The CDR3 sequence: CASSPAGPAYEQYF. CDR3 DNA sequence: TGTGCCAGCAGTCCCGCAGGGCCAGCCTACGAGCAGTACTTC.

The CDR3 DNA reads TGTGCCAGCAGCTTCCGGCTCGCGGGTGAAAAACTGTTTTTT. Protein: CASSFRLAGEKLFF. The genes are TRBV4-2 and TRBJ1-4; D unresolved. Germline-derived CDR1 and CDR2 are LGHNA and YNFKEQ. Trimming shortened V by 5 bases and J by 7 bases, and 14 bases separated the two germline ends. The CDR3 loop spans 14 amino acids.

The J gene is TRBJ2-5, the V gene TRBV29-1; TRBD2 agrees at 7 bases. Germline-derived CDR1 and CDR2 are SQVTM and ANQGSEA. J lost 6 bases, V lost 0 bases, and 10 bases had no gene match. The CDR3 is 15 amino acids. CDR3 in amino acids: CSVEDPSGIRKTQYF. In DNA form, the CDR3 reads TGCAGCGTTGAAGATCCCAGCGGGATAAGAAAGACCCAGTACTTC.

The chain employs TRBV27 and TRBJ2-3; unclear D gene. The CDR3 has 15 amino acids. Germline V CDR1 and CDR2: MNHEY, SMNVEV (reference sequence). Between the trimmed V and J ends, which lost 3 bases and 0 bases, there was a span of 10 bases. CDR3 residues: CASSFLETSTDTQYF. The CDR3 DNA is TGTGCCAGCAGTTTTTTAGAAACTAGCACAGATACGCAGTATTTT.

The chain links TRBV29-1 to TRBJ2-1; D may be TRBD1 (6 bases). This CDR3 contains 12 residues. Germline assignment: CDR1 SQVTM and CDR2 ANQGSEA. With 3 bases removed from V and 10 bases from J, the gap between germline ends came to 13 bases. In nucleotides, the CDR3 is TGCAGCGTTGAGCCACAGGGTGAGGAGCAGTTCTTC. It codes for CSVEPQGEEQFF.

CDR3 in DNA: TGCAGCGTAGGGACAGACCAAGAGACCCAGTACTTC. It codes for CSVGTDQETQYF. This chain uses TRBV29-1 with TRBJ2-5; 7 bases match TRBD1. Germline trimming cut 6 bases from V and 0 bases from J; bases unmatched to any gene: 1. The CDR3 contains 12 residues. Germline V gene data show CDR1 as SQVTM and CDR2 as ANQGSEA.

The gene calls are TRBV11-2 and TRBJ1-1; D gene ambiguous. CDR1 and CDR2 (germline): SGHAT, FQNNGV. The CDR3 covers 11 residues. Trimming removed 5 bases at V and 10 bases at J, with 11 bases between. CDR3 DNA sequence: TGTGCCAGCAGCCCGGGTGGTCTAGCTTTCTTT. Translating gives CASSPGGLAFF.

In its sample, this clone ranks as medium-sized. This chain joins TRBV19 and TRBJ1-5, with D possibly TRBD1 on 6 matching bases. Germline values: CDR1 LNHDA, CDR2 SQIVND (reference sequence). The CDR3 sequence is 14 residues long. The ends were cut back, 9 bases at V and 3 bases at J, with 15 bases in the middle. CDR3 sequence (DNA): TGTGCCAGCAGTGGGGACACCTACAATCAGCCCCAGCATTTT. As protein: CASSGDTYNQPQHF.

The CDR3 reads CASSRNAYSNQPQHF. Here the CDR3 DNA reads TGTGCCAGCAGCCGAAACGCCTATAGCAATCAGCCCCAGCATTTT. The J gene is TRBJ1-5, the V gene TRBV5-5, with D unresolved. V lost 4 bases, J lost 0 bases, and 11 bases lay in between. Germline CDR1 SGHKS, CDR2 YYEKEE (reference sequence). This CDR3 region has 15 residues.